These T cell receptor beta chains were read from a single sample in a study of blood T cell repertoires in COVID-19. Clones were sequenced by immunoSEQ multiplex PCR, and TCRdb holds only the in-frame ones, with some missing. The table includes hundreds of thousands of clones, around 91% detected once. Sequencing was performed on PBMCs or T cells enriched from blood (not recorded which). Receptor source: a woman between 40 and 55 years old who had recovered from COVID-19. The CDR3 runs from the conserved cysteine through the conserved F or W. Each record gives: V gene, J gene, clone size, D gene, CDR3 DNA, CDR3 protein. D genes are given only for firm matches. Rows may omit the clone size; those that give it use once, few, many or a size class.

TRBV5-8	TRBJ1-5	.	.	TGTGCCAGCAGCTTGACATTCGGGTCAGCCCACGACAATCAGCCCCAGCATTTT	CASSLTFGSAHDNQPQHF
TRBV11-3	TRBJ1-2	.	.	TGTGCCAGCAGCTTATGGCCCGTTAACTATGGCTACACCTTC	CASSLWPVNYGYTF
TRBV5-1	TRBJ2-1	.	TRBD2	TGCGCCAGCAGCGCAGCGCCGACGGGACTAGCTATCGATGAGCAGTTCTTC	CASSAAPTGLAIDEQFF
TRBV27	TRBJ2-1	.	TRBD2	TGTGCCAGCAGTTGGAGCGGGGGACCTTACAATGAGCAGTTCTTC	CASSWSGGPYNEQFF
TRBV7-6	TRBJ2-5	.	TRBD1	TGTGCCAGCAGCCCCGTCCGGGACAGGGCAACCCAAGAGACCCAGTACTTC	CASSPVRDRATQETQYF
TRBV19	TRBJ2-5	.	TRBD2	TGTGCCAGTAGTATAGTTCGACTAGCGGGAGAAACCCAGTACTTC	CASSIVRLAGETQYF
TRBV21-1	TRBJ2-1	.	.	TGTGCCAGCAGCAAAGATGGTGGGAGATCATACAATGAGCAGTTCTTC	CASSKDGGRSYNEQFF
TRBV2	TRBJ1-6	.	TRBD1	TGTGCCAGCAGGGGACAGGGAACATATAATTCACCCCTCCACTTT	CASRGQGTYNSPLHF
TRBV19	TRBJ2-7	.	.	TGTGCCAGTAGGGGGGGGCAGGGGCCTTACTACGAGCAGTACTTC	CASRGGQGPYYEQYF
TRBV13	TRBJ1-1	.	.	TGTGCCAGCAGCTTAGAGCCCGTTCCCGAAGTCACTGAAGCTTTCTTT	CASSLEPVPEVTEAFF
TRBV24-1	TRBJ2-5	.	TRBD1	TGTGCCACCAGTGATTTACGGACAGGAGAGACCCAGTACTTC	CATSDLRTGETQYF
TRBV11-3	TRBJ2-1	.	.	TGTGCCAGCAGCTCCAGGGGGCGGGGGTCCTACAATGAGCAGTTCTTC	CASSSRGRGSYNEQFF
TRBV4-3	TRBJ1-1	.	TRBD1	TGCGCCAGCAGCCAAGATCGCCCCGGACAGGGAGGGGCTGAAGCTTTCTTT	CASSQDRPGQGGAEAFF
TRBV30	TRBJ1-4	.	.	TGTGCCTGGATGGGCCGGACATCCTCGACGGAAAAACTGTTTTTT	CAWMGRTSSTEKLFF
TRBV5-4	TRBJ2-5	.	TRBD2	TGTGCCAGCAGCTTGGCGACTAGCGGGCAAGAGACCCAGTACTTC	CASSLATSGQETQYF
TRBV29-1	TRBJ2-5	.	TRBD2	TGCAGCGGTAACGGGGGGGCGGAGACCCAGTACTTC	CSGNGGAETQYF
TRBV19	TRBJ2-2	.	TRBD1	TGTGCCAGTAGTTTCGGGACAGGGGGTCCCGGGGAGCTGTTTTTT	CASSFGTGGPGELFF
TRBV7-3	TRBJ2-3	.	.	TGTGCCAGCAGCTTAAACCAGGCAGATACGCAGTATTTT	CASSLNQADTQYF
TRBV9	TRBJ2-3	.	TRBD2	TGTGCCAGCAGCTTGGGACTAGCGGGCAAAACTAGCACAGATACGCAGTATTTT	CASSLGLAGKTSTDTQYF
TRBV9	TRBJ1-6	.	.	TGTGCCAGCAGTCCCAGGGATAGCTCCTATAATTCACCCCTCCACTTT	CASSPRDSSYNSPLHF
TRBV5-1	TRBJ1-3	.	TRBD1	TGCGCCAGCAGCTGGACAGGGGAAGGAAACACCATATATTTT	CASSWTGEGNTIYF
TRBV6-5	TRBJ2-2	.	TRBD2	TGTGCCAGCAGTTACCCAGCGGGAGTTGGGGAGCTGTTTTTT	CASSYPAGVGELFF
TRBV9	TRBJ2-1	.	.	TGTGCCAGCAGCGCATCCACAGGGACCCACAATGAGCAGTTCTTC	CASSASTGTHNEQFF
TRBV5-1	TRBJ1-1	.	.	TGCGCCAGCAGCTTGGGACAGGCCCCTGGTGAAGCTTTCTTT	CASSLGQAPGEAFF
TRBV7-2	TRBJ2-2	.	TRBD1	TGTGCCAGCAGCTTAGACAGGGGGCGTATCACCGGGGAGCTGTTTTTT	CASSLDRGRITGELFF
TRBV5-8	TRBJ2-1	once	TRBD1	TGTGCCAGCAGCGGGACAGGGTCTTCTCTGGTAAATGAGCAGTTCTTC	CASSGTGSSLVNEQFF
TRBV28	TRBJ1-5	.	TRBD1	TGTGCCAGCAGTTCGACGCTAAGGGACAGGGGATATAGCAATCAGCCCCAGCATTTT	CASSSTLRDRGYSNQPQHF
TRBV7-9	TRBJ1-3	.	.	TGTGCCAGCAGCTTAGCTGCCTTTGCGGCTGGAAACACCATATATTTT	CASSLAAFAAGNTIYF
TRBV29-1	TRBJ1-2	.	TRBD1	TGCAGCGCTGGGACCTCAGGGGGCTATGGCTACACCTTC	CSAGTSGGYGYTF
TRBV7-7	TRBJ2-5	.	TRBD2	TGTGCTAGCAGCCCCGTGGGGCTAGCGGGGGGCCAAGAGACCCAGTACTTC	CASSPVGLAGGQETQYF
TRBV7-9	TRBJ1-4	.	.	TGTGCCAGCAGCTTAGCTTCAGGGACTAATGAAAAACTGTTTTTT	CASSLASGTNEKLFF
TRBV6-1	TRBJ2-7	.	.	TGTGCCAGCAGTGAACGACTAAAAGGGAGCTCCTACGAGCAGTACTTC	CASSERLKGSSYEQYF
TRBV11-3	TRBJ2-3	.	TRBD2	TGTGCCAGCAGCGTCACTAGCGGAGGCGGGACAGATACGCAGTATTTT	CASSVTSGGGTDTQYF
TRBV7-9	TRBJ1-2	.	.	TGTGCCAGCAGCTCCCGGGGCTATGGCTACACCTTC	CASSSRGYGYTF
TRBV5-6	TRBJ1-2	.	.	TGTGCCAGCAGCTTTTACCACCCCCAGGACTATGGCTACACCTTC	CASSFYHPQDYGYTF
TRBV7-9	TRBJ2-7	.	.	TGTGCCAGCAGCTTAAGTCTTAGCTCCTACGAGCAGTACTTC	CASSLSLSSYEQYF
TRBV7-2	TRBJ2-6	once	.	TGTGCCAGCAGCTTAAGAACATTCTCTGGGGCCAACGTCCTGACTTTC	CASSLRTFSGANVLTF
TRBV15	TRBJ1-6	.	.	TGTGCCACCAGTGATGCGGGCGCTCTAGAATCACCCCTCCACTTT	CATSDAGALESPLHF
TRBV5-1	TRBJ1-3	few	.	TGCGCCAGCAGCTTGGAAGGGGGATCTGGAAACACCATATATTTT	CASSLEGGSGNTIYF
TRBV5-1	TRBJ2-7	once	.	TGCGCCAGCAGACGGGAGTACGAGCAGTACTTC	CASRREYEQYF
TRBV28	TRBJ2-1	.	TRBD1	TGTGCCAGCAGTTCCCGGGACAGCCTTACAATGAGGCAGTTCTTC	CASSSRDSLTMRQFF
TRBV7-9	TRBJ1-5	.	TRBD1	TGTGCCAGCAGCTTAGGACAGGGAGATTATAGCAATCAGCCCCAGCATTTT	CASSLGQGDYSNQPQHF
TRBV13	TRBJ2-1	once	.	TGTGCCAGCAGCTTAGAGGCGGGACGTAATGAGCAGTTCTTC	CASSLEAGRNEQFF
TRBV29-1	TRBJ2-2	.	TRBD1	TGCAGCGGTACAGGGGGCGGCAACGGGGAGCTGTTTTTT	CSGTGGGNGELFF
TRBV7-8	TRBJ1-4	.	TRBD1	TGTGCCAGCAGCTTATATGGACAGGCTAATGAAAAACTGTTTTTT	CASSLYGQANEKLFF
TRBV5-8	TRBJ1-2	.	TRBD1	TGTGCCAGCAGCTTGGGGGCAGGGGGCGAATCTACCTATGGCTACACCTTC	CASSLGAGGESTYGYTF
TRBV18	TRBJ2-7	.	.	TGTGCCAGCTCTCAGTCTACAGGGAGCTACGAGCAGTACTTC	CASSQSTGSYEQYF
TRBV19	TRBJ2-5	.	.	TGTGCCAGTAGTCTATCAGGGTGGGAGACCCAGTACTTC	CASSLSGWETQYF
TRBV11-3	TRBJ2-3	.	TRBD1	TGTGCCAGCAGCCCCCGGGACAGTCGACCTAGCACAGATACGCAGTATTTT	CASSPRDSRPSTDTQYF
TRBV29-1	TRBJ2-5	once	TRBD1	TGCAGCGTTGACAACAGGGGACAAGAGACCCAGTACTTC	CSVDNRGQETQYF
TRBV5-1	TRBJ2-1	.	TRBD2	TGCGCCAGCAGCCCCGCTTTCGGGAGGGATGAGCAGTTCTTC	CASSPAFGRDEQFF
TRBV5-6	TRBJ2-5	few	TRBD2	TGTGCCAGCAGCTCAGGACTAGCGGGAGCTCGGCAAGAGACCCAGTACTTC	CASSSGLAGARQETQYF
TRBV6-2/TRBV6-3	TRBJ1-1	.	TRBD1	TGTGCCAGCAGTCATTCAGGGGGCCGCACTGAAGCTTTCTTT	CASSHSGGRTEAFF
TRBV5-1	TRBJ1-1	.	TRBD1	TGCGCCAGCAGCACCCGACAGGGCACTGAAGCTTTCTTT	CASSTRQGTEAFF
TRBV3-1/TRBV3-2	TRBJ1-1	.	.	TGTGCCAGCAGCCAAGTTCGGGGGACTGAAGCTTTCTTT	CASSQVRGTEAFF
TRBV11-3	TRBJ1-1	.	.	TGTGCCAGCAGCTTAGGAGGCGGCGGGCCCACTGAAGCTTTCTTT	CASSLGGGGPTEAFF
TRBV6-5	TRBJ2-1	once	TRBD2	TGTGCCAGCACCCCAAGCGGGAGTGTCTACAATGAGCAGTTCTTC	CASTPSGSVYNEQFF
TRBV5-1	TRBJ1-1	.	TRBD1	TGCGCCAGCAGCTTGGAAGGGACAGGAGGCGCTGAAGCTTTCTTT	CASSLEGTGGAEAFF